Below, 25 T cell receptor beta chains from the same sample are listed, as sequenced in a study of CD8 T cells in ankylosing spondylitis (dated by TCRdb to 2016 to 2017). Library method: 5' RACE. Sequenced on an Illumina HiSeq 2500. Using fastp at Q25 and MiXCR, TCRdb reprocessed the public reads and kept productive beta chains. Records with the same CDR3 protein are collapsed into one entry carrying the most frequent genes and DNA. The sample data list 250,000 or so distinct CDR3 sequences, and about a sixth of these were observed just once. The top ten constitute approximately 33% of the sample. Sequencing was performed on blood, either unsorted or a sorted T cell fraction (not recorded which). The origin of the receptors is a male donor with ankylosing spondylitis or in good health (not recorded which).

Only a few counts were recorded for this clonotype. The chain links TRBV7-9 to TRBJ2-7, with 7 positions matching TRBD1. CDR3 length: 15 amino acids. After removal of 5 bases from V and 3 bases from J, the junction contained 10 bases not matched to a gene. CDR1 and CDR2 (germline): SEHNR, FQNEAQ (reference sequence). CDR3 in amino acids: CASSKTGEANYEQYF. The CDR3 nucleotides are TGTGCCAGCAGCAAAACAGGGGAAGCTAACTACGAGCAGTACTTC.

The V call is TRBV29-1, the J call TRBJ2-1; TRBD2 matches 10 bases. Per the germline V gene, CDR1 is SQVTM and CDR2 is ANQGSEA. Trimming took 2 bases from V and 7 from J; bases not matched to a gene: 5. This CDR3 region has 14 residues. CDR3 coding DNA: TGCAGCGTTGAACTAGCGGGAGTCGAGAATGAGCAGTTCTTC. This codes for CSVELAGVENEQFF.

This clonotype was recorded a few times. The rearrangement joins TRBV6-2 or TRBV6-3 to TRBJ2-1; D gene ambiguous. This CDR3 contains 13 residues. V lost 2 bases and J 9 bases, leaving 11 bases between the germline ends. Germline CDR1 and CDR2: MNHEY and SVGEGT. The CDR3 spells CASSYAEWGEQFF. CDR3 nucleotide sequence: TGTGCCAGCAGTTACGCAGAGTGGGGTGAGCAGTTCTTC.

This clonotype was detected only a few times. The chain employs TRBV12-3 or TRBV12-4 and TRBJ2-5, with TRBD2 matching 11 bases. Trimming removed 5 bases from V and 4 bases from J; junction bases left unmatched: 18. This CDR3 is built from 19 residues. CDR3 amino acids: CASSGALAGGFGYRETQYF. CDR3 in DNA: TGTGCCAGCAGTGGGGCTCTAGCGGGAGGCTTTGGGTATAGAGAGACCCAGTACTTC.

The gene calls are TRBV28 and TRBJ2-2; D possibly corresponds to TRBD1 (6 bases). Germline V gene lookup returns CDR1 MDHEN and CDR2 SYDVKM. The CDR3 runs to 13 residues. The V end was cut by 8 bases, the J end by 1 base, with 8 bases between. The DNA for the CDR3 is TGTGCCAGCCTACAGGGGAACACCGGGGAGCTGTTTTTT. It translates to CASLQGNTGELFF. The whole variable domain, filled in from reference TRBV28 and TRBJ2-2, reads DVKVTQSSRYLVKRTGEKVFLECVQDMDHENMFWYRQDPGLGLRLIYFSYDVKMKEKGDIPEGYSVSREKKERFSLILESASTNQTSMYLCASLQGNTGELFFGEGSRLTVL.

The chain combines TRBV4-1 with TRBJ2-7; D might be TRBD1 (5 bases). This CDR3 region has 16 residues. V was cut by 0 bases and J by 9 bases, with 21 bases left in between. Germline V gives CDR1 MGHRA, CDR2 YSYEKL. CDR3 protein: CASSQDTGRVLVGQYF. In DNA form, the CDR3 reads TGCGCCAGCAGCCAAGATACTGGCAGGGTTTTAGTCGGGCAGTACTTC.

This clonotype turned up a few times. The chain joins TRBV29-1 to TRBJ2-7; weak D call: TRBD2 (6 bases). CDR1 and CDR2 (germline): SQVTM, ANQGSEA. There are 14 residues in the CDR3. V lost 6 bases, J lost 2 bases, and 17 bases lay in between. In DNA, the CDR3 is TGCAGCGTGTCTGGTGGAGGGCAAACCTACGAGCAGTACTTC. Translation gives CSVSGGGQTYEQYF.

There are many counts of this clonotype. The chain uses TRBV4-2 and TRBJ2-3, with TRBD2 identical over 10 bases. The CDR3 sequence is 15 residues long. Germline V gives CDR1 LGHNA, CDR2 YNFKEQ. Germline trimming cut 4 bases from V and 2 bases from J; bases unmatched to any gene: 3. The CDR3 loop reads CASSPGTSDTDTQYF. CDR3 in DNA: TGTGCCAGCAGCCCGGGGACTAGCGACACAGATACGCAGTATTTT.

Comments on this clonotype: A much larger clone is a single base away; this may be a read error. The rearrangement joins TRBV15 to TRBJ2-1; D possibly uses TRBD1 or TRBD2 (6 bases each). The CDR3 is made up of 15 amino acids. Germline V CDR1 and CDR2: LNHNV, YYDKDF (reference sequence). The CDR3 region has the DNA TGTGCCACCACCAGAGTTGGCGGGACATACAATGAGCAGTTCTTC. It encodes CATTRVGGTYNEQFF.

Only a few counts were recorded for this clonotype. The chain combines TRBV5-6 with TRBJ2-1; tentatively, D is TRBD2 (5 bases). Looked up from germline, CDR1 is SGHDT and CDR2 is YYEEEE. The V and J ends lost 1 base and 8 bases respectively, with 13 bases between them. This CDR3 region has 14 residues. This CDR3 reads CASSLLRAEDEQFF. The CDR3 DNA is TGTGCCAGCAGCTTGCTGAGGGCGGAGGATGAGCAGTTCTTC.

The rearrangement links TRBV5-1 to TRBJ2-3, with D possibly TRBD1 on 7 matching bases. This CDR3 has 19 amino acids. The V end lost 1 base, the J end lost 3 bases, and 24 bases lay between the germline ends. CDR1 is SGHRS, CDR2 YFSETQ, per germline. CDR3 sequence: CASSLLAGNEGAPTDTQYF. As DNA, the CDR3 is TGCGCCAGCAGCTTGCTGGCGGGAAATGAGGGGGCGCCTACAGATACGCAGTATTTT.

This chain connects TRBV9 to TRBJ2-7; D possibly corresponds to TRBD2 (5 bases). There are 15 residues in the CDR3. Germline V gene data show CDR1 as SGDLS and CDR2 as YYNGEE. Trimming removed 0 bases at V and 5 bases at J, with 15 bases between. The CDR3 region is CASSVGGLALDEQYF. In nucleotides, the CDR3 is TGTGCCAGCAGCGTAGGAGGCCTAGCCCTAGACGAGCAGTACTTC.

The chain combines TRBV7-9 with TRBJ2-1; no firm D call. The V gene's germline CDR1 is SEHNR and CDR2 FQNEAQ (reference sequence). Trimming took 4 bases from V and 2 from J, leaving 15 bases between them. The CDR3 covers 16 residues. DNA for the CDR3: TGTGCCAGCAGCTCCCCCGGGCGCCGCGCCTACAATGAGCAGTTCTTC. Its protein is CASSSPGRRAYNEQFF.

The DNA of the CDR3 is TGTGCCAGCAGCCAACTCCTGACAGGGGGCAGCTATGAGCAGTTCTTC. It codes for CASSQLLTGGSYEQFF. The rearrangement uses TRBV14 and TRBJ2-1; TRBD1 aligns across 10 bases. This CDR3 has 16 amino acids. With 2 bases clipped from V and 8 bases from J, the junction kept 9 bases outside the gene matches. Germline CDR1 and CDR2: SGHDN and FVKESK.

The V call is TRBV19, the J call TRBJ1-5; D unresolved. Germline loops: CDR1 LNHDA, CDR2 SQIVND (reference sequence). The CDR3 is 15 residues long. V lost 3 bases, J lost 0 bases, and 9 bases lay in between. CDR3 amino acids: CASSIHQYSNQPQHF. The CDR3 DNA reads as TGTGCCAGTAGTATTCACCAGTATAGCAATCAGCCCCAGCATTTT.

This clonotype was seen more than once but under ten times. The chain uses TRBV6-1 and TRBJ1-5; a possible D gene is TRBD1 (5 bases). V lost 6 bases and J 2 bases, leaving 14 bases between the germline ends. The length of the CDR3 is 15 residues. Germline CDR1 MNHNS, CDR2 SASEGT. CDR3 coding DNA: TGTGCCAGCAGCCCACTGGGGGGAGGCAATCAGCCCCAGCATTTT. Its translation: CASSPLGGGNQPQHF.

This chain joins TRBV10-2 and TRBJ2-3; D might be TRBD1 (5 bases). The CDR3 has 14 residues. The V end lost 2 bases, the J end lost 6 bases, and 12 bases lay between the germline ends. Per germline, CDR1 WSHSY and CDR2 SAAADI. CDR3 sequence: CASSEVSGQDTQYF. CDR3 coding DNA: TGCGCCAGCAGTGAGGTCTCAGGGCAGGATACGCAGTATTTT.

The chain joins TRBV12-3 or TRBV12-4 to TRBJ1-1; TRBD1 matches at 7 bases. The CDR3 has 15 amino acids. J lost 5 bases, V lost 1 base, and 7 bases had no gene match. CDR3 DNA: TGTGCCAGCAGTTTAGGAGGGGGCGGATTTACTGAAGCTTTCTTT. This gives the protein CASSLGGGGFTEAFF.

Only a few counts were recorded for this clonotype. The chain links TRBV7-3 to TRBJ2-1; 9 positions agree with TRBD2. Germline V gene lookup returns CDR1 SGHTA and CDR2 FQGTGA. CDR3 length: 16 amino acids. V gave up 1 base and J gave up 7 bases; unmatched junction bases: 8. The DNA of the CDR3 is TGTGCCAGCAGCTTAAGGTTTGCGGGAGGGTTGAATGAGCAGTTCTTC. This translates into CASSLRFAGGLNEQFF.

This clonotype has a count of ten or more. This rearrangement joins TRBV7-9 to TRBJ2-7; maybe TRBD2 (6 bases). CDR1 is SEHNR, CDR2 FQNEAQ, per germline (reference sequence). CDR3 length: 14 amino acids. V dropped 1 base and J dropped 5 bases, with 12 bases sitting between them. CDR3 coding DNA: TGTGCCAGCAGCTTAGAGGAGGGTTGGAACGAGCAGTACTTC. The encoded protein is CASSLEEGWNEQYF.

This clonotype occurred a few times. The rearrangement uses TRBV5-8 and TRBJ2-1; D gene uncertain. V lost 4 bases and J lost 7, with 6 bases in between. The germline V gene has CDR1 SGHTS and CDR2 YDEGEE. The CDR3 covers 11 residues. In DNA form, the CDR3 reads TGTGCCAGCAGCCTAGAGAATGAGCAGTTCTTC. As protein: CASSLENEQFF.

Only a few counts were recorded for this clonotype. The V gene is TRBV27, the J gene TRBJ2-7; 7 bases match TRBD2. Germline values: CDR1 MNHEY, CDR2 SMNVEV (reference sequence). The V gene end was trimmed by 3 bases and the J gene end by 4 bases; junction bases not matched to a gene: 3. The CDR3 is made up of 13 amino acids. The CDR3 DNA reads TGTGCCAGCAGTTTCGGGAGGCCTTACGAGCAGTACTTC. This encodes CASSFGRPYEQYF.

The chain joins TRBV4-1 to TRBJ2-2; 7 positions agree with TRBD1. The length of the CDR3 is 17 residues. V was pared by 5 bases and J by 0 bases, with 9 bases of the junction left unmatched. The V gene's germline CDR1 is MGHRA and CDR2 YSYEKL. The CDR3 loop reads CASSTPYQGANTGELFF. In DNA, the CDR3 is TGCGCCAGCAGCACCCCTTACCAGGGGGCGAACACCGGGGAGCTGTTTTTT.

The rearrangement uses TRBV28 and TRBJ1-1, with 12 bases that match TRBD1. This CDR3 has 16 residues. Trimming cost V 5 bases and J 4 bases; bases outside gene matches: 8. Per the germline V gene, CDR1 is MDHEN and CDR2 is SYDVKM. The CDR3 protein is CASSHRDRGLSTEAFF. DNA for the CDR3: TGTGCCAGCAGTCACCGGGACAGGGGGCTTAGCACTGAAGCTTTCTTT.

This chain connects TRBV5-4 to TRBJ2-7, with D possibly matching TRBD1 (6 bases). V was trimmed by 4 bases and J by 0 bases, leaving 14 bases between them. The CDR3 is 15 residues long. In germline, CDR1 is SGHNT, CDR2 YYREEE (reference sequence). The CDR3 region has the DNA TGTGCCAGCAGCGCCGGGGACACGGGCTCCTACGAGCAGTACTTC. Protein sequence: CASSAGDTGSYEQYF.